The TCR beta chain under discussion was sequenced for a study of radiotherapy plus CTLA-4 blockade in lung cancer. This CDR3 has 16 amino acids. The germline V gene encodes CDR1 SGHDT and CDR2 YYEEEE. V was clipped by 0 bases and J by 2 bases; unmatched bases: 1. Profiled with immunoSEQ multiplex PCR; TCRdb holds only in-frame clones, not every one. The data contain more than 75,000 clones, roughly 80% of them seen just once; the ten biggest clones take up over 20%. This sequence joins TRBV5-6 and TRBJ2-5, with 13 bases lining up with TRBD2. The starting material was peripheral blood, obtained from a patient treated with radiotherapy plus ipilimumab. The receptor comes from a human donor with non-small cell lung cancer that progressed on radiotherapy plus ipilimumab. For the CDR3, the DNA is TGTGCCAGCAGCTTGGGGACTAGCGGGAGACAAGAGACCCAGTACTTC. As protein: CASSLGTSGRQETQYF.